This T cell receptor (beta chain) stems from a study of cytomegalovirus exposure and HLA in healthy donors. Study-wide background: A previous analysis identified about 110 million unique TCR beta sequences derived from 180 million or so T cells. Of over 300 genotyped donors, approximately 84% clustered with self-reported Caucasian donors.

PCR used 60 Vbeta primers and 13 Jbeta primers. Assay: immunoSEQ multiplex PCR; the TCRdb copy retains only in-frame clones and omits some. In all, the sample yields some 34,000 clones. Germline values: CDR1 MGHRA, CDR2 YSYEKL. V lost 2 bases, J lost 1 base, and 21 bases lay in between. There are 18 residues in the CDR3. The specimen was PBMCs. The J gene is TRBJ2-7, the V gene TRBV4-1; D is perhaps TRBD1 (7 bases). This TCR derives from a man between 40 and 49 years old in good health and CMV-seronegative. The CDR3 is CASSQLSVIRGDSYEQYF. The CDR3 DNA is TGCGCCAGCAGCCAACTCAGCGTAATCAGGGGGGATTCCTACGAGCAGTACTTC.